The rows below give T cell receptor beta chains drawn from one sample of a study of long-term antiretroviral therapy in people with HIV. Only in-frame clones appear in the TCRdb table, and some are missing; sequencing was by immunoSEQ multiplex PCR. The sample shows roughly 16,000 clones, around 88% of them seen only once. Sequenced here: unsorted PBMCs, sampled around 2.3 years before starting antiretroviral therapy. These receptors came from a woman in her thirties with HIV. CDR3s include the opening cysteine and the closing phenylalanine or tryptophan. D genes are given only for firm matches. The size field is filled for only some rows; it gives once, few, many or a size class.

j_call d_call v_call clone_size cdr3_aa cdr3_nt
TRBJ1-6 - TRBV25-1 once CASSELRTGNSPLHF TGTGCCAGCAGTGAATTAAGGACCGGTAATTCACCCCTCCACTTT
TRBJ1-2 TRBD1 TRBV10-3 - CAISDSTGPNYGYTF TGTGCCATCAGTGATTCGACAGGGCCTAACTATGGCTACACCTTC
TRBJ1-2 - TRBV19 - CASSHRDGGYTF TGTGCCAGTAGCCACAGGGACGGTGGCTACACCTTC
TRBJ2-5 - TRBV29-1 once CSVVGGGRETQYF TGCAGCGTTGTAGGGGGAGGGCGAGAGACCCAGTACTTC
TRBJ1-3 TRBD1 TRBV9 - CASSPGGRGRSARRVGNTIYF TGTGCCAGCAGCCCAGGGGGTCGGGGGCGTTCGGCGCGGCGAGTCGGAAACACCATATATTTT
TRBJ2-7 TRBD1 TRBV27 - CASTSLGQGAYEQYF TGTGCCAGCACCTCCCTGGGACAGGGTGCCTACGAGCAGTACTTC
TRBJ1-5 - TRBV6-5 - CASRMVGNQPQHF TGTGCCAGCAGAATGGTGGGAAATCAGCCCCAGCATTTT
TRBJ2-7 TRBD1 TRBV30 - CAWRPYRDSRNEQYF TGTGCCTGGAGGCCGTACCGGGACAGCAGGAACGAGCAGTACTTC
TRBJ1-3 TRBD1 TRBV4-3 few CASSQDYGGQALLDVTIYF TGCGCCAGCAGCCAAGATTACGGGGGACAGGCGTTGCTGGACGTCACCATATATTTT
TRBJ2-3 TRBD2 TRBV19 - CASSKRAGVDTQYF TGTGCCAGTAGTAAGAGAGCGGGGGTGGATACGCAGTATTTT
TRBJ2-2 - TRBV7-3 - CASSLTGQNTGELFF TGTGCCAGCAGCTTAACAGGACAGAACACCGGGGAGCTGTTTTTT
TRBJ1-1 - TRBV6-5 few CASSSPRRSTEAFF TGTGCCAGCAGTTCCCCTAGACGTAGCACTGAAGCTTTCTTT
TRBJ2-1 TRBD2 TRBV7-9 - CASSLAATSRPLFF TGTGCCAGCAGCTTAGCGGCGACTAGCAGGCCATTGTTCTTC
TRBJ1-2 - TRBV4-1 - CASSPAGGDYGYTF TGCGCCAGCAGCCCCGCCGGGGGAGACTATGGCTACACCTTC
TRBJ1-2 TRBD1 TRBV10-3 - CAISEAGTGGINYGYTF TGTGCCATCAGTGAGGCCGGGACAGGGGGTATCAACTATGGCTACACCTTC
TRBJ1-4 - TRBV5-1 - CASSLDTTDEKLFF TGCGCCAGCAGCTTGGACACCACGGACGAAAAACTGTTTTTT
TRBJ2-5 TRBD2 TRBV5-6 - CASSLVLAGGPHQETQYF TGTGCCAGCAGCTTGGTCCTAGCGGGGGGGCCCCACCAAGAGACCCAGTACTTC
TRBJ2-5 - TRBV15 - CATSRAYKTQYF TGTGCCACCAGCAGAGCCTACAAGACCCAGTACTTC
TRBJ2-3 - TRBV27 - CASTDATTDTQYF TGTGCCAGCACCGACGCGACCACAGATACGCAGTATTTT
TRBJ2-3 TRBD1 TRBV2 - CASSGQRTGADTQYF TGTGCCAGCAGTGGCCAGAGGACAGGAGCAGATACGCAGTATTTT
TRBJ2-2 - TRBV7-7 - CASSLDGANTGELFF TGTGCTAGCAGCTTGGACGGCGCGAACACCGGGGAGCTGTTTTTT
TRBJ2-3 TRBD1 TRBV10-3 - CAISESGTGTDTQYF TGTGCCATCAGTGAGTCTGGGACAGGGACAGATACGCAGTATTTT
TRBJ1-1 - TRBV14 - CASSQEQNTEAFF TGTGCCAGCAGCCAAGAGCAGAACACTGAAGCTTTCTTT
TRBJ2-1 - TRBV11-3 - CASSLAPSENEQFF TGTGCCAGCAGCTTAGCGCCGAGTGAGAATGAGCAGTTCTTC
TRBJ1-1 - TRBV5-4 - CASRNGMVESNTEAFF TGTGCCAGCAGGAACGGGATGGTTGAATCTAACACTGAAGCTTTCTTT
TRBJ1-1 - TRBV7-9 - CASSLPASAGQTAFF TGTGCCAGCAGCTTACCCGCCTCGGCTGGCCAGACAGCTTTCTTT